Each of the 18 T cell receptor beta chains below was sequenced from the same sample in a study of blood T cell repertoires in COVID-19. This table comes from immunoSEQ multiplex PCR, and its TCRdb copy is limited to in-frame clones, with some not included. The sample holds 250,000 or so clones, nearly 85% seen once. The sequenced sample consisted of peripheral blood. All receptors come from a human donor in a cohort sampled during active COVID-19.

The table lists this clone with a few counts. This specimen includes other DNA sequences encoding the same CDR3. The chain employs TRBV5-4 and TRBJ1-4; 9 bases fit TRBD1. The V segment lost 2 bases and the J segment 8 bases; nucleotides outside the gene matches: 7. The CDR3 is made up of 15 amino acids. Germline V gene lookup returns CDR1 SGHNT and CDR2 YYREEE (reference sequence). CDR3 sequence reads: CASSLGGQGNEKLFF. CDR3 bases: TGTGCCAGCAGCTTAGGGGGACAGGGAAACGAAAAACTGTTTTTT. The complete variable domain, with remaining parts taken from reference TRBV5-4 and TRBJ1-4, reads ETGVTQSPTHLIKTRGQQVTLRCSSQSGHNTVSWYQQALGQGPQFIFQYYREEENGRGNFPPRFSGLQFPNYSSELNVNALELDDSALYLCASSLGGQGNEKLFFGSGTQLSVL.

This clone appeared many times. Written as DNA, the CDR3 is TGCAGCGTTGAAGAAGGCCCGACAGGTGGCTACGAGCAGTACTTC. Residues: CSVEEGPTGGYEQYF. The J gene is TRBJ2-7, the V gene TRBV29-1; tentatively, D is TRBD1 (6 bases). CDR1 and CDR2 from the germline V gene are SQVTM and ANQGSEA. The CDR3 is 15 amino acids. V was trimmed by 0 bases and J by 3 bases, leaving 15 bases between them.

The chain couples TRBV2 to TRBJ1-1; 10 nucleotides line up with TRBD1. The germline V gene has CDR1 SNHLY and CDR2 FYNNEI. V was pared by 6 bases and J by 7 bases, with 11 bases of the junction left unmatched. The CDR3 runs 15 residues. The CDR3 region is CASSLLTGGAGEAFF. The CDR3 nucleotides read TGTGCCAGCAGCCTCTTGACAGGGGGCGCCGGTGAAGCTTTCTTT.

Details on this clone: Distinct nucleotide sequences in the sample also encode this CDR3. The chain couples TRBV18 to TRBJ1-1, with D tentatively TRBD1 (5 bases). V lost 1 base to trimming and J lost 8 bases, with 11 bases between them. CDR3 length: 13 amino acids. Looked up from germline, CDR1 is KGHSH and CDR2 is LQKENI. CDR3 sequence reads: CASSPLQGGEAFF. In DNA form, the CDR3 reads TGTGCCAGCTCACCACTTCAGGGTGGAGAAGCTTTCTTT.

In DNA, the CDR3 is TGTGCCAGCAGCTTGGCTAGCGGGGTTTGGCAGGATACGCAGTATTTT. It yields the protein CASSLASGVWQDTQYF. J is TRBJ2-3 and V is TRBV5-4; TRBD2 matches at 9 bases. Germline loops: CDR1 SGHNT, CDR2 YYREEE (reference sequence). There are 16 residues in the CDR3. After removal of 0 bases from V and 6 bases from J, the junction contained 8 bases not matched to a gene.

The CDR3 loop is CASRKGAADTQYF. CDR3 DNA: TGTGCCAGCAGAAAGGGGGCGGCAGATACGCAGTATTTT. J is TRBJ2-3 and V is TRBV27, with TRBD1 identical over 7 bases. The V segment lost 6 bases and the J segment 4 bases; nucleotides outside the gene matches: 4. The CDR3 runs to 13 residues. The germline gives CDR1 MNHEY, CDR2 SMNVEV (reference sequence).

V usage is TRBV4-2 and J usage is TRBJ2-7; D uncertain. There are 16 residues in the CDR3. V shed 0 bases and J shed 2 bases, with 14 bases lying between them. The germline CDR1 and CDR2 sequences are LGHNA and YNFKEQ. The CDR3 region has the DNA TGTGCCAGCAGCCAAGAGGTAGGAGCTGACGCCTACGAGCAGTACTTC. Translation gives CASSQEVGADAYEQYF.

The CDR3 sequence is CASSFQDSPATYEQYF. CDR3 nucleotides: TGCGCCAGCAGCTTCCAGGACTCCCCGGCCACTTACGAGCAGTACTTC. The chain links TRBV5-1 to TRBJ2-7, with D perhaps matching TRBD2 (5 bases). V was clipped by 2 bases and J by 4 bases, with 19 bases between them. Germline V lookup: CDR1 SGHRS, CDR2 YFSETQ. The CDR3 covers 16 residues.

This clone was found once. The rearrangement uses TRBV7-2 and TRBJ1-1, with D possibly being TRBD1 (6 bases). The length of the CDR3 is 14 residues. Germline lookup yields CDR1 SGHTA and CDR2 FQGNSA. The V end lost 7 bases, the J end lost 6 bases, and 18 bases lay between the germline ends. The CDR3 sequence: CASTRGGGVSEAFF. The CDR3 coding sequence is TGTGCCAGCACCCGGGGTGGGGGCGTTTCTGAAGCTTTCTTT.

This clone has a single count. The CDR3 DNA sequence: TGTGCCAGCAGCCCGACTAGTACTCGTAACAATGAGCAGTTCTTC. Its protein is CASSPTSTRNNEQFF. The chain carries TRBV5-4 and TRBJ2-1; D is perhaps TRBD2 (6 bases). V lost 4 bases, J lost 5 bases, and 16 bases lay in between. This CDR3 has 15 amino acids. Per the germline V gene, CDR1 is SGHNT and CDR2 is YYREEE (reference sequence). Full variable domain (missing parts from reference TRBV5-4 and TRBJ2-1): ETGVTQSPTHLIKTRGQQVTLRCSSQSGHNTVSWYQQALGQGPQFIFQYYREEENGRGNFPPRFSGLQFPNYSSELNVNALELDDSALYLCASSPTSTRNNEQFFGPGTRLTVL.

This sequence joins TRBV7-9 and TRBJ2-5; D is perhaps TRBD2 (6 bases). CDR1 and CDR2 (germline): SEHNR, FQNEAQ (reference sequence). Trimming removed 5 bases at V and 5 bases at J, with 9 bases between. The CDR3 spans 12 residues. The CDR3 spells CASSPAGETQYF. DNA of the CDR3: TGTGCCAGCAGCCCTGCGGGGGAGACCCAGTACTTC.

The chain recombines TRBV6-4 with TRBJ2-2; TRBD2 aligns across 14 bases. From germline, CDR1 is MRHNA and CDR2 SNTAGT. V gave up 2 bases and J gave up 5 bases; unmatched junction bases: 10. The CDR3 covers 19 residues. Here the CDR3 reads CASSDPRGLAGVWTGELFF. The CDR3 region has the DNA TGTGCCAGCAGTGACCCCAGGGGACTAGCGGGAGTATGGACCGGGGAGCTGTTTTTT.

The chain combines TRBV7-2 with TRBJ1-2, with a tentative D call TRBD1 (6 bases). V lost 5 bases and J 4 bases, leaving 14 bases between the germline ends. In germline, CDR1 is SGHTA, CDR2 FQGNSA. The CDR3 loop spans 14 amino acids. The CDR3 DNA is TGTGCCAGCAGCCCAGGGGTTTTAGGCTATGGCTACACCTTC. Amino acids: CASSPGVLGYGYTF.

This clone was seen just once. The V and J genes are TRBV2 and TRBJ2-3, with D hard to call. This CDR3 is built from 12 residues. V lost 8 bases and J 3 bases, leaving 9 bases between the germline ends. CDR1 and CDR2 (germline): SNHLY, FYNNEI. CDR3 residues: CASGQVTDTQYF. The CDR3 coding sequence is TGTGCCAGCGGGCAGGTGACAGATACGCAGTATTTT. Full variable domain (remainder filled in from reference TRBV2 and TRBJ2-3): EPEVTQTPSHQVTQMGQEVILRCVPISNHLYFYWYRQILGQKVEFLVSFYNNEISEKSEIFDDQFSVERPDGSNFTLKIRSTKLEDSAMYFCASGQVTDTQYFGPGTRLTVL.

This clone was recorded many times. The chain links TRBV4-1 to TRBJ2-5, with TRBD1 as a possible D gene (6 bases). Germline loops: CDR1 MGHRA, CDR2 YSYEKL. This CDR3 has 16 residues. V was clipped by 0 bases and J by 1 base, with 12 bases between them. DNA for the CDR3: TGCGCCAGCAGCCAAGATTCAAGGGGGTTCCAAGAGACCCAGTACTTC. It specifies CASSQDSRGFQETQYF.

J is TRBJ1-2 and V is TRBV7-3; tentatively, D is TRBD1 (5 bases). This CDR3 is built from 13 residues. V was cut by 4 bases and J by 4 bases, with 10 bases left in between. Germline loops: CDR1 SGHTA, CDR2 FQGTGA. CDR3 sequence reads: CASSSQVIYGYTF. The CDR3 DNA is TGTGCCAGCAGCTCACAGGTTATCTATGGCTACACCTTC.

The chain carries TRBV3-1 (or the pseudogene TRBV3-2) and TRBJ2-7; 13 bases agree with TRBD2. After removal of 3 bases from V and 1 base from J, the junction contained 6 bases not matched to a gene. CDR3 size: 17 residues. Germline CDR1 LGHDT, CDR2 YNNKEL (reference sequence). The CDR3 region is CASSHRTSGRRSYEQYF. As DNA, the CDR3 is TGTGCCAGCAGCCACCGGACTAGCGGGAGAAGGTCCTACGAGCAGTACTTC.

This chain links TRBV2 with TRBJ2-7, with D unclear. V was clipped by 10 bases and J by 9 bases, with 16 bases between them. Germline V gene sequence: CDR1 SNHLY, CDR2 FYNNEI. There are 11 residues in the CDR3. The CDR3 protein is CATSSEAVQYF. The CDR3, as DNA: TGTGCCACCTCCAGTGAGGCGGTGCAGTACTTC.